This T cell receptor beta chain was sequenced during a study of T cell changes during pregnancy in multiple sclerosis. Per germline, CDR1 SQVTM and CDR2 ANQGSEA. The length of the CDR3 is 10 residues. V lost 4 bases and J lost 5, with 4 bases in between. The protocol was immunoSEQ multiplex PCR, while the TCRdb copy is restricted to in-frame clones and leaves out a portion. The table records about 100,000 clones, approximately 92% of them present only once. Sequenced material: peripheral blood, taken after pregnancy. The chain uses TRBV29-1 and TRBJ2-3, with D unresolved. This TCR was recovered from a female donor with multiple sclerosis, enrolled in a pregnancy study. The CDR3: CSVGVDTQYF. DNA of the CDR3: TGCAGCGTTGGCGTAGATACGCAGTATTTT.